This TCR beta chain comes out of a study of shared clonotypes between healthy human individuals (dated by TCRdb to about 2020). Describing the broader study: Three men and two women, aged 18 to 49 years, made up the cohort. For each donor, CD4 naive and CD4 memory were each run on three plates, CD8 naive on two plates, and CD8 memory on one plate. Blood TCR repertoires of about five healthy adults were deeply sequenced to estimate repertoire size and the extent of clonotype sharing between individuals. Libraries were prepared and TCR repertoires were sequenced by different laboratories using diverse techniques, in order to increase sequencing depth and limit assay-specific biases. Each donor's leukapheresis produced roughly between roughly 0.94 and 9.5 billion PBMCs.

TCR CDR3 regions were amplified from genomic DNA by multiplex PCR using the deep immunoSEQ assay. Extracted genomic DNA from each cell subset was distributed evenly across all wells of several immunoSEQ 96-well plates, and each plate was treated as a replicate. For sorted subsets, 150 to 200 ng genomic DNA, equal to about 30,000 T cell genomes, was loaded into each replicate PCR. Purified libraries were quantified with a Qubit 3.0 fluorometer, sized on a Bioanalyzer 2100, and re-quantified with the KAPA Library Quantification kit. Every immunoSEQ 96-well plate was sequenced on a dedicated single-read 150-cycle Illumina NextSeq 550 flow cell. The authors' pipeline ran thus. The immunoSEQ output contained only junctional sequences without quality scores, so filtering could not match that applied to full-length reads. To assign V/J genes and CDR3, sequences were annotated against IMGT germline references using PyIR, a Python wrapper for IgBLAST v1.9. Reads were removed for weak V/J assignments (E-value above 1e-6), missing CDR3, stop codons, out-of-frame junctions, or ambiguous translated residues. V3J clonotypes were defined as sequences sharing an identical inferred V gene, J gene, and CDR3 amino acid sequence. The percentage overlap between two repertoires was calculated by dividing the number of shared unique clonotypes by the size of the smaller repertoire. Repertoire richness was assessed with RTK rarefaction, the Chao1 estimator, and Recon v2.1 estimates of unobserved clonotypes. OLGA was used to compute generation probabilities for all TCRbeta clonotypes that the gDNA method yielded from a handful of donors. The table comes from immuneACCESS by way of TCRdb, which keeps in-frame sequences with V and J called. Part of the clones is missing from these tables; in studies checked, under half for an unresolved V gene and the rest for unknown reasons. That table furnishes V, J and clone size, whereas the DNA furnished D and trimming. Present in this sample are a few million clones, more than 90% of which were seen just once. Of the sample, 0.11% to 0.15% is held by the ten largest clones.

Of note for this clone: No cognate antigen has been identified for it. No much larger clonotype is one base removed from it; base qualities were not supplied.

General conclusions and limits of the study: Compared with non-shared clonotypes, clonotypes shared by all four sorted-subset donors had higher generation probabilities. Sampling was restricted to blood, and TCR repertoires in tissues likely differ from the TCR repertoires found in blood. Sharing across several donors was observed for about 5% of naive CD4, less than 4% of naive CD8, 2% to 2.5% of memory CD4, and about 0.39% of memory CD8 clonotypes. Because the study included a small number of donors, the genetic and exposure-history diversity represented was limited. Larger estimated clonotype richness was generally found for naive subsets than for memory subsets. Even with the large sequencing depth, rarefaction of the sorted-subset datasets indicated that sequencing was incomplete. Pairwise subsampling indicated that sequencing depth was expected to affect the degree of clonotype sharing among donors.

The donors were healthy, HIV-negative adults who had no recently reported acute infections or vaccinations. Every donor was a Caucasian adult living in Nashville, Tennessee, USA. CD4+ T cells were enriched through magnetic negative selection, after which naive cells were positively selected on CD45RA and the remaining negative fraction served as the memory subset. After blood collection by leukapheresis, PBMCs were isolated using Ficoll-Histopaque density gradient centrifugation and then cryopreserved in the vapor phase of liquid nitrogen. Analytical flow cytometry was used to check the purity and quantity of each magnetically sorted T cell population. Genomic DNA was isolated from each sorted fraction and quantified by UV absorbance on a Nanodrop 2000c. V is trimmed back by 5 bases and J by 5 bases, and the junction contains 4 bases that no gene match accounts for. The CDR3, from cysteine to phenylalanine, totals 14 residues. This entry keeps only the CDR3 DNA: 42 bases, framed from base 1. For CDR1 and CDR2, the germline V gene lists SGHNT and YENEEA.

Material for sequencing was naive CD4+ T cells sorted from blood. This sample's cell subset or site label indicates: CD45RA+ positively selected. This sequence uses TRBV11-3 and TRBJ2-1; 9 bases in between match TRBD2. The receptor comes from a man between 18 and 29 years old in good health. The sequence in DNA is TGTGCCAGCAGCCGCGGGGGGGCTCACAATGAGCAGTTCTTC. This yields the protein CASSRGGAHNEQFF. Reference TRBV11-3 and TRBJ2-1 proteins supply the regions before and after the CDR3; the full variable domain is: EAGVVQSPRYKIIEKKQPVAFWCNPISGHNTLYWYLQNLGQGPELLIRYENEEAVDDSQLPKDRFSAERLKGVDSTLKIQPAELGDSAVYLCASSRGGAHNEQFFGPGTRLTVL.